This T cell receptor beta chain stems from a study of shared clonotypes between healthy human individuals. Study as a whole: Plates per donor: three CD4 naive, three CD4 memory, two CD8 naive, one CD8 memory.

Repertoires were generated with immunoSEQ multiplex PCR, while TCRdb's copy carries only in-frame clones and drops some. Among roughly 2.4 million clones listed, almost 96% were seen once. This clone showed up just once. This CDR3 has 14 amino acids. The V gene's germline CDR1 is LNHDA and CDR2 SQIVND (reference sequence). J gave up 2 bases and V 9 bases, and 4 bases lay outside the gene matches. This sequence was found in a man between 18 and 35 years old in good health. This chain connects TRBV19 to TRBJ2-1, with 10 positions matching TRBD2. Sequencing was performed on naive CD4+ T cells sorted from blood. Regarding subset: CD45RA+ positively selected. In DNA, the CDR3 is TGTGCCAGCAGAACTAGCGGGACCTACAATGAGCAGTTCTTC. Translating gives CASRTSGTYNEQFF.